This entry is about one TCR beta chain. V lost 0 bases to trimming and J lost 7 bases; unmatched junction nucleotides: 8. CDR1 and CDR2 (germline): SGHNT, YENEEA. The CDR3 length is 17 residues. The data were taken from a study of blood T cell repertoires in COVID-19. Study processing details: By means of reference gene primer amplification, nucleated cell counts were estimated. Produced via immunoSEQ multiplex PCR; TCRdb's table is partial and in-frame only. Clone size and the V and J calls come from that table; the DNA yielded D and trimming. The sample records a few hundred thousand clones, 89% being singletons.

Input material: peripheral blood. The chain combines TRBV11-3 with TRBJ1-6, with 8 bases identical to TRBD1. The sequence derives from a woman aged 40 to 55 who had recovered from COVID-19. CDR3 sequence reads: CASSLDPRTGRNSPLHF. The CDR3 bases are TGTGCCAGCAGCTTAGACCCTAGGACAGGGAGGAATTCACCCCTCCACTTT.